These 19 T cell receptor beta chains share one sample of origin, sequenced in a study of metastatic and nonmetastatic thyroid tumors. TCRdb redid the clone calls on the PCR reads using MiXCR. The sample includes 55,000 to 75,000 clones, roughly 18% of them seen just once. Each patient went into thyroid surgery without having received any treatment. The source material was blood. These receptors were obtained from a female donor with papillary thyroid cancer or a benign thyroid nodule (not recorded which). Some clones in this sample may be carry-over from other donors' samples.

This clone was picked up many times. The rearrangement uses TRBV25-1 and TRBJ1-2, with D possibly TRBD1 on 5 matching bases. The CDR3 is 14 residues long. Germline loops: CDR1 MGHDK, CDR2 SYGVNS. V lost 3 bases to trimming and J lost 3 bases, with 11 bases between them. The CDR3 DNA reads TGTGCCAGCAGTGATTCAAGGGGCGACTATGGCTACACCTTC. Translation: CASSDSRGDYGYTF.

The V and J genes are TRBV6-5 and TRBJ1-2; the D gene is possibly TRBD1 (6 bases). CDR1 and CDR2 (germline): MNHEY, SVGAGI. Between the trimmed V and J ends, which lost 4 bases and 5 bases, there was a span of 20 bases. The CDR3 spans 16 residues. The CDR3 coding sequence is TGTGCCAGCAGTTCCCTTCGGGGGTCAGGGGAATATGGCTACACCTTC. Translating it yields CASSSLRGSGEYGYTF.

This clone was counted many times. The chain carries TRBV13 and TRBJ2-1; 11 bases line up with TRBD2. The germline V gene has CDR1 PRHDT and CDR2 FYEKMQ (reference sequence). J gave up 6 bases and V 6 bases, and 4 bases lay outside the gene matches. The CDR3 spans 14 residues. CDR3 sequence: CASSFGLAGNEQFF. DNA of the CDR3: TGTGCCAGCAGTTTTGGACTAGCGGGCAATGAGCAGTTCTTC.

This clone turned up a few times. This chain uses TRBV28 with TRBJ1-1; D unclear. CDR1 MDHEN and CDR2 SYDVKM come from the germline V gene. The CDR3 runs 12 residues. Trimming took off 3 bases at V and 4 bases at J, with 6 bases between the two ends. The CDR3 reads CASSFGSTEAFF. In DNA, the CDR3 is TGTGCCAGCAGTTTCGGCAGCACTGAAGCTTTCTTT.

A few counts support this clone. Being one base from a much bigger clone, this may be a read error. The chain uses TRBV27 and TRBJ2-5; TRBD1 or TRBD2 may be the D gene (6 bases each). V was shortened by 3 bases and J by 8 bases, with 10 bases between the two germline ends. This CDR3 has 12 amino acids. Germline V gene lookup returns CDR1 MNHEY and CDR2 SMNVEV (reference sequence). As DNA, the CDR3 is TGTGCCAGCAGTTTGAGGGGGGATACCCAGTACTTC. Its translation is CASSLRGDTQYF.

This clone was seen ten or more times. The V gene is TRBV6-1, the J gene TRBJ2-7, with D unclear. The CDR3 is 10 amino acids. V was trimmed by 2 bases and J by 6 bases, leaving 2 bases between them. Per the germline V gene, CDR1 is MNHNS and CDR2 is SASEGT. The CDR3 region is CASSEREQYF. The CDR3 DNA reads TGTGCCAGCAGTGAACGCGAGCAGTACTTC.

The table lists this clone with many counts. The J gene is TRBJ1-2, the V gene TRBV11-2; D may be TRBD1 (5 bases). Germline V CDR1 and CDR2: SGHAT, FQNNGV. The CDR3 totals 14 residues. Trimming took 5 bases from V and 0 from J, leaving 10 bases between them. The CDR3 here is CASSGRGANYGYTF. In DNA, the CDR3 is TGTGCCAGCAGCGGCCGGGGGGCTAACTATGGCTACACCTTC.

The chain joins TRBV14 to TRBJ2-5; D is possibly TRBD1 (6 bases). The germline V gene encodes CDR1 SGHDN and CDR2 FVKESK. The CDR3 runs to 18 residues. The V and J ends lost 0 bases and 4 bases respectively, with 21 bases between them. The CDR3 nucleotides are TGTGCCAGCAGCCAAGATCGAGGTGGGGGCGGCCGGAGAGAGACCCAGTACTTC. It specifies CASSQDRGGGGRRETQYF.

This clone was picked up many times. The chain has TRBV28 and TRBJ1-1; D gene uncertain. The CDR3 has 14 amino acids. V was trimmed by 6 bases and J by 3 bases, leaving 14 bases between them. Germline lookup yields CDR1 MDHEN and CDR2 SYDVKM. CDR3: CASSSVWVDTEAFF. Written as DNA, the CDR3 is TGTGCCAGCAGCAGCGTGTGGGTCGACACTGAAGCTTTCTTT. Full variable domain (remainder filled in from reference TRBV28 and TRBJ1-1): DVKVTQSSRYLVKRTGEKVFLECVQDMDHENMFWYRQDPGLGLRLIYFSYDVKMKEKGDIPEGYSVSREKKERFSLILESASTNQTSMYLCASSSVWVDTEAFFGQGTRLTVV.

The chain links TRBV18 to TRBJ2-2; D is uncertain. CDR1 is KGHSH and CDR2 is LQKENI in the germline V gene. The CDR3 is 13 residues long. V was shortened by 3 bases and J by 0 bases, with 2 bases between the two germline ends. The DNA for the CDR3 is TGTGCCAGCTCACCGGCGAACACCGGGGAGCTGTTTTTT. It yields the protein CASSPANTGELFF.

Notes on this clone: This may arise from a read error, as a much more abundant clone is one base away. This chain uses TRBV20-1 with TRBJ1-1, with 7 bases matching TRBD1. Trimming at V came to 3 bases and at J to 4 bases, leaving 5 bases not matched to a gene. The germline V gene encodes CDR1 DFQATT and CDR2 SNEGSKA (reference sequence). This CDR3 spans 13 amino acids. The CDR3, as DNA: TGCAGTGCTAGTAAGGGGGCGAGCACTGAAGCTTTCTTT. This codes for CSASKGASTEAFF.

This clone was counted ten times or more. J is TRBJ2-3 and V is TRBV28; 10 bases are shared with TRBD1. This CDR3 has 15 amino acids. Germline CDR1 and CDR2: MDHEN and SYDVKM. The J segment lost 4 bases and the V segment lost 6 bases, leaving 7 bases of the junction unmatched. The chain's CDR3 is CASRGDRGSADTQYF. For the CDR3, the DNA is TGTGCCAGCAGAGGGGACAGGGGATCTGCAGATACGCAGTATTTT.

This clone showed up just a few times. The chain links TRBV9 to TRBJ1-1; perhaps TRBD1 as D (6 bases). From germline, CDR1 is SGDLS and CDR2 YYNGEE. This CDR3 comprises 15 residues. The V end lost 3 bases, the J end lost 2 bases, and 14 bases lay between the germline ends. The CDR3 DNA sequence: TGTGCCAGCAGCGCGGGGGCAGGGAGCAACACTGAAGCTTTCTTT. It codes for CASSAGAGSNTEAFF. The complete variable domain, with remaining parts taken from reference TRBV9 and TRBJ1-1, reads DSGVTQTPKHLITATGQRVTLRCSPRSGDLSVYWYQQSLDQGLQFLIQYYNGEERAKGNILERFSAQQFPDLHSELNLSSLELGDSALYFCASSAGAGSNTEAFFGQGTRLTVV.

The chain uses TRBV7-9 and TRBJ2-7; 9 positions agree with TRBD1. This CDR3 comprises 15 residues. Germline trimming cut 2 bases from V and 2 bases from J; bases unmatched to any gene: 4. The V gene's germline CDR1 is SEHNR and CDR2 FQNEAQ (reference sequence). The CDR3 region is CASSLSGTGPYEQYF. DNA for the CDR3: TGTGCCAGCAGCTTATCAGGGACAGGGCCCTACGAGCAGTACTTC.

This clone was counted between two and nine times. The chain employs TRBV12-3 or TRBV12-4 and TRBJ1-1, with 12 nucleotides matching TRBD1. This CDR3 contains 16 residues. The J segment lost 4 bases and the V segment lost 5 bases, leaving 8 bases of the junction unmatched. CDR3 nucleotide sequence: TGTGCCAGCAGTAACCGGGACAGGGGGCATCTCACTGAAGCTTTCTTT. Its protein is CASSNRDRGHLTEAFF.

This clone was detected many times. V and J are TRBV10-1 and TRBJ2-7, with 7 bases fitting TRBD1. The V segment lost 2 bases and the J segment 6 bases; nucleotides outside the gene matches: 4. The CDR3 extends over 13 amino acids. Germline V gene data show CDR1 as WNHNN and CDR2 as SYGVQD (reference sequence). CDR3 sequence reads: CASSETGAIEQYF. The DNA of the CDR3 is TGCGCCAGCAGTGAGACAGGGGCAATCGAGCAGTACTTC.

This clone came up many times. The CDR3 protein is CASSQYYGNTIYF. In DNA, the CDR3 is TGCGCCAGCAGCCAATATTATGGAAACACCATATATTTT. The chain joins TRBV4-1 to TRBJ1-3; no clear D gene. V was shortened by 2 bases and J by 3 bases, with 5 bases between the two germline ends. The CDR3 has 13 amino acids. Looked up from germline, CDR1 is MGHRA and CDR2 is YSYEKL.

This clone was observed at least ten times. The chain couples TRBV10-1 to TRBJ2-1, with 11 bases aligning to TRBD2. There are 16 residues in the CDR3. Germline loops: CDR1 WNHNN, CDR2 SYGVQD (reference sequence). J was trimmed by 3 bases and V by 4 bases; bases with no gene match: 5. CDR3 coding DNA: TGCGCCAGCAGTGTAGGGGGACTAGCGGACTACAATGAGCAGTTCTTC. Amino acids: CASSVGGLADYNEQFF.

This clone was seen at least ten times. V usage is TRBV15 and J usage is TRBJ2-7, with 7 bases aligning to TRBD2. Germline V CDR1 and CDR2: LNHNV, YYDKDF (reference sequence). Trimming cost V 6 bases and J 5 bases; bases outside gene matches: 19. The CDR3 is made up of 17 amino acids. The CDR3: CATSSPSGTGPGDEQYF. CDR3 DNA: TGTGCCACCAGTAGCCCAAGCGGGACGGGACCTGGGGACGAGCAGTACTTC.